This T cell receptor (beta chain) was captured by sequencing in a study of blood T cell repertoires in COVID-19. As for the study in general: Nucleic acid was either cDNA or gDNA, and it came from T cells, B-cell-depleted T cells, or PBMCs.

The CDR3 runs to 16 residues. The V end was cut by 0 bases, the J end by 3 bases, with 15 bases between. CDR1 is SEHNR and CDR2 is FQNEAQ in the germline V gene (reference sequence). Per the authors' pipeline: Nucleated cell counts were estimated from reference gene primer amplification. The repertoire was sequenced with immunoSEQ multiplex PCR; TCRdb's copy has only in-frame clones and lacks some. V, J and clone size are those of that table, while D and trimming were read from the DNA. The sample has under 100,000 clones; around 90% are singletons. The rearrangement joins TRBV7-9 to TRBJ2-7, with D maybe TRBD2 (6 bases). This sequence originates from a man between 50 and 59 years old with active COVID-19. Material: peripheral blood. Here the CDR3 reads CASSLAGGSEGYEQYF. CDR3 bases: TGTGCCAGCAGCTTAGCTGGCGGGTCGGAGGGCTACGAGCAGTACTTC.